This T cell receptor beta chain was sequenced in a study of blood T cells in healthy people across ages. Findings and limits, study-wide: PBMCs were not sorted, which prevented a conclusive comparison of naive versus antigen-experienced cells. When set beside aged donors, long-lived donors presented more naive CD4+ cells and higher diversity.

It was with a sample-barcoded 5' primer and a J-beta primer mix that a second PCR of about 7 to 12 cycles was run. From the 5' RACE reads, TCRdb called clonotypes with MiXCR, one entry per CDR3 protein. This sample has around 800,000 distinct CDR3 sequences, with roughly 24% found just once. V was trimmed by 3 bases and J by 4 bases, leaving 12 bases between them. The CDR3 is 13 amino acids. The germline V gene encodes CDR1 SQVTM and CDR2 ANQGSEA. Worth noting for this clonotype: What it binds is unknown.

Each sample provided at least 6 micrograms of extracted total RNA. These data were also reused for a study on T cells of mothers and their children. That report adds: Compared with unrelated pairs, related mother-child pairs had slightly higher, non-significant overlap.

The genes are TRBV29-1 and TRBJ1-2, with D maybe TRBD1 (5 bases). This sequence originates from a boy younger than 18 in good health. The specimen sequenced was blood. This CDR3 is CSVDDSLPYGYTF. DNA for the CDR3: TGCAGCGTTGATGACAGCCTACCCTATGGCTACACCTTC.